Included here is one TCR beta chain sequence, with context. Its target is not known. Other DNA sequences in the same sample also yield this CDR3. Clones were sequenced by immunoSEQ multiplex PCR, and TCRdb holds only the in-frame ones, with some missing. This table holds some 2,400,000 clones, around 95% found once. The data were obtained in a study of shared clonotypes between healthy human individuals. Study-wide context: Aged between 18 and 49, the donors were a couple of women and three men.

Germline values: CDR1 GTSNPN, CDR2 SVGIG (reference sequence). Trimming took off 4 bases at V and 0 bases at J, with 6 bases between the two ends. This CDR3 spans 12 amino acids. The study, taken as a whole, reports: Estimated richness was generally greater in naive than memory subsets.

The source material was naive CD4+ T cells sorted from blood. Subset defined: CD45RA+ positively selected. This TCR came from a man younger than 35 in good health. This chain uses TRBV30 with TRBJ1-2; D is ambiguous. The CDR3 region has the DNA TGTGCCTGGACGAGGGCTAACTATGGCTACACCTTC. This sequence encodes CAWTRANYGYTF.